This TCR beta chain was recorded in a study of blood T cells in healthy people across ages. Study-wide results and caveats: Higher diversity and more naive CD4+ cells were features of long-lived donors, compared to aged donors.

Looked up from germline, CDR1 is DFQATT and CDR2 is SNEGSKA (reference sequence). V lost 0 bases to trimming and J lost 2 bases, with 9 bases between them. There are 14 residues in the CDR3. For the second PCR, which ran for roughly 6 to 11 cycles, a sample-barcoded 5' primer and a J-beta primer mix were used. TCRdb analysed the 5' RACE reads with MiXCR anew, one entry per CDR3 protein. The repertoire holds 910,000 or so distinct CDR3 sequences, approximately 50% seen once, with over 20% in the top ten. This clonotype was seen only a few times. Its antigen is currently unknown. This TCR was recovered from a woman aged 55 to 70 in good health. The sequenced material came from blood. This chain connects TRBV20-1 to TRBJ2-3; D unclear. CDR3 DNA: TGCAGTGCTAGAGATCTTGCAGTCACAGATACGCAGTATTTT. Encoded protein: CSARDLAVTDTQYF.